This T cell receptor (beta chain) was documented in a study of identical twins (dated by TCRdb to about 2016). Study-level background: TCR alpha and beta repertoires from monozygotic twins, unrelated adults of various ages and cord blood were deep-sequenced to test whether fetal clonotypes persist. To rule out contamination, replicate twin experiments were performed at different times with different library preparation protocols. Results the study describes overall, beyond this receptor: Compared with coincidental sharing between unrelated individuals, out-of-frame TCR alpha sequences shared between twins showed an excess of sequences with low generation probability. Excess twin sharing in beta out-of-frame sequences was weaker because fewer shared sequences lowered the signal-to-noise ratio. Because the same donors could not be followed over many years, the conclusions depended on cross-sectional statistical analysis. Zero-insertion analyses could be partly confounded by invariant T cells such as MAIT and iNKT, although diverse VJ usage argued against such confounding for most clonotypes. Abundant cord blood beta clonotypes had fewer insertions, young adult naive repertoires showed a similar but weaker trend, and memory repertoires showed no such trend. Out-of-frame TCR alpha sharing in monozygotic twins was systematically underestimated by recombination models, whereas sharing between unrelated individuals was in agreement with the recombination models.

The library was generated by 5' RACE. The instrument was an Illumina HiSeq 2000. A universal primer binding site was added through template switching, and the final cDNA carried a unique molecular identifier so that TCR cDNA molecules could be counted accurately. First-strand cDNA for TCR alpha and beta chains was synthesized from specific primers in the conserved constant-segment region. To control for contamination, every cDNA library was double barcoded, receiving both a SMART-Mk sample barcode and Illumina barcodes. TruSeq adapter sequences along with Illumina sample barcodes were introduced in two successive PCR steps. The TCR alpha and beta cDNA libraries were sequenced on the Illumina HiSeq platform using custom primers. The study's processing was this. Raw reads were processed with MiGEC to extract unique molecular identifiers, and MiXCR was used to determine CDR3 positions. Recombination models were inferred per individual with the repgenHMM and IGoR tools using an EM algorithm. The analysis of shared clonotypes was done with the tcR package in R, with sharing normalized by the product of cloneset sizes. To study raw recombination without the effects of thymic and clonal selection, out-of-frame nonproductive sequences were analyzed. TCRdb itself trimmed the public reads at Q25 with fastp, ran MiXCR and retained productive beta chains. Merged by CDR3 protein, the rows form single entries marked with the most common genes and DNA. Here the V and J calls rest on TCRdb's processing, not on the authors' analysis. The sample table contains 600,000 to 700,000 distinct CDR3 sequences; only one count was recorded for about 20% of them. The top ten clonotypes cover roughly 4% of the sample.

According to the germline V gene, CDR1 reads SGDLS and CDR2 reads YYNGEE. V and J lose 1 base and 6 bases, and a span of 11 bases separates them. The cysteine opens and the phenylalanine closes a CDR3 of 13 amino acids. Here the CDR3 DNA is all that survives: 39 bases in frame from base 1. Comment on this clonotype: The antigen it recognizes is unknown. Base qualities were left out, and no much larger clone turns up one base away.

All donors were healthy Caucasians. Three pairs of female monozygotic twins, all aged roughly 18 to 30 years, made up the twin cohort. Peripheral blood mononuclear cells were used as the source from which RNA for TCR libraries was isolated. The same data also contributed to another study, on T cells expressing NK-cell markers. As noted in the second study: In sorted CD3+CD56+NKG2C+, CD3+CD56+NKG2C- and CD3+CD56-NKG2C+ T-cell subsets from several donors, TCR beta-chain repertoires were profiled. Among the eight sequenced donors, seven were HCMV-seropositive and one was HCMV-seronegative. In several experiments an anti-gammadeltaTCR antibody was added to restrict sorting to alphabetaTCR-expressing T cells. In over five donors, the dominant CD3+CD56+NKG2C+ clonotypes were found to rank among the top 10 CD8+ clonotypes and to make up 1.0-7.0% of CD8+ T cells. Those dominant clonotypes were again the most abundant among CD3+CD56-NKG2C+ cells in several donors, at about 25-60.1%. Whether the expanded NKG2C-expressing T cell clones were specific for HCMV antigens remained unclear. Randomly selected healthy volunteers, three men and five women, were used as the eight sequenced donors. HCMV-specific IgG was detected in serum with a commercial ELISA kit to determine HCMV serostatus. Bulk peripheral blood T-cell repertoires were additionally sequenced from unsorted PBMC for about 6 donors. Reads were demultiplexed and grouped by UMI with MIGEC, and clonotypes were assembled and quantified with MiTCR. To exclude erroneous sequences, any TCR cDNA sequence not supported by at least two reads was discarded. The tcR package was used for downstream repertoire analysis, and clonotypes were matched between fractions using CDR3 nucleotide sequence together with V segment. Antigen specificity was annotated against VDJdb with VDJmatch, allowing one amino acid substitution in CDR3.

The rearrangement joined TRBV9 to TRBJ2-7; the D gene is not confidently resolved. The sample was PBMCs. The receptor was derived from a woman in her late teens or twenties in good health. CDR3 sequence: CASSVSFWGEQYF. The nucleotide sequence is TGTGCCAGCAGCGTAAGTTTCTGGGGCGAGCAGTACTTC. Joined to the reference TRBV9 and TRBJ2-7 proteins, this CDR3 gives the full variable domain: DSGVTQTPKHLITATGQRVTLRCSPRSGDLSVYWYQQSLDQGLQFLIQYYNGEERAKGNILERFSAQQFPDLHSELNLSSLELGDSALYFCASSVSFWGEQYFGPGTRLTVT.